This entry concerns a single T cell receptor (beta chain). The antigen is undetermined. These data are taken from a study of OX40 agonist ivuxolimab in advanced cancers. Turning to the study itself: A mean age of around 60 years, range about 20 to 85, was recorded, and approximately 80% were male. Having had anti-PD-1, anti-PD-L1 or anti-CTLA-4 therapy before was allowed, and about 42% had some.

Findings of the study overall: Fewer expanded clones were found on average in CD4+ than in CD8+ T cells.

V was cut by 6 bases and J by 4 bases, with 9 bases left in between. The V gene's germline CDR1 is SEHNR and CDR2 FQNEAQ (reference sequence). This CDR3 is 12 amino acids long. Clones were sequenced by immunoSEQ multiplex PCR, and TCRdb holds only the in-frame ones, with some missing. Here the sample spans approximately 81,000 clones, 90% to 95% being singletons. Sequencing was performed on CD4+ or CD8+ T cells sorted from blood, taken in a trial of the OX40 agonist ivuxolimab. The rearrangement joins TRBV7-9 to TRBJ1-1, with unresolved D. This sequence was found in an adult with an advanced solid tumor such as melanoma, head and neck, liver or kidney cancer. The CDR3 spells CASRSDLTEAFF. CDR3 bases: TGTGCCAGCAGAAGTGATCTCACTGAAGCTTTCTTT.